The source of this TCR beta chain is a study of T-cell memory formation after mild COVID-19. Study-level information: Largely donor-specific TCR clusters were found. Study outcomes and limitations: Clones that contracted clustered mainly in CM and EM if CD4+ and in EMRA if CD8+.

Turning to this clonotype: Its antigen is as yet unknown.

TCRdb re-called the 5' RACE reads through MiXCR, storing one row per CDR3 protein. The repertoire includes roughly 310,000 distinct CDR3 sequences, about a sixth of them detected once, and around 23% sits in the top ten. Sequencing used PBMCs or a T cell subset sorted from them (not recorded which). This receptor was obtained from a man aged 18 to 30 who had mild COVID-19 (a few samples of this study predate the infection). Cell type and time point are not known.

For the CDR3, the DNA is TGTGCCAGCAGCCTCCCCCCCGGGACCCTGTATGGCTACACCTTC. Its translation: CASSLPPGTLYGYTF. The rearrangement uses TRBV28 and TRBJ1-2; D might be TRBD1 (5 bases). Germline V gene lookup returns CDR1 MDHEN and CDR2 SYDVKM. The CDR3 is 15 residues long. V shed 6 bases and J shed 5 bases, with 19 bases lying between them.